These T cell receptor beta chains were read from a single sample in a study of OX40 agonist ivuxolimab in advanced cancers. TCRdb's table, derived via immunoSEQ multiplex PCR, lists solely in-frame clones and lacks some. The data contain approximately 45,000 clones, approximately 86% of them singletons. The input for sequencing was CD4+ or CD8+ T cells sorted from blood, taken in a trial of the OX40 agonist ivuxolimab. The receptors were gathered from an adult with an advanced solid tumor such as melanoma, head and neck, liver or kidney cancer. CDR3s include the opening cysteine and the closing phenylalanine or tryptophan. The D gene is left open where the match is weak. Clone size is given for some rows only: seen once, a few or many times, or a class if the clone is expanded.

TGCGCCAGCAGCCAAGCTGTCGGTAACTCTGGAAACACCATATATTTT,CASSQAVGNSGNTIYF,TRBJ1-3,TRBV4-1,NA,NA
TGTGCCAGCAGCTTAGATAGCGGCTACACCTTC,CASSLDSGYTF,TRBJ1-2,TRBV7-9,NA,NA
TGTGCCAGCAGCCAGACTAGCAACTATGGCTACACCTTC,CASSQTSNYGYTF,TRBJ1-2,TRBV6-5,NA,NA
TGTGCCAGCAGCAGGACTAGCGGGAACCGGCGGGAGACCCAGTACTTC,CASSRTSGNRRETQYF,TRBJ2-5,TRBV5-4,NA,TRBD2
TGTGCCAGCAGTGAGTTTGTGGGACAGGGAGGAACCGGGGAGCTGTTTTTT,CASSEFVGQGGTGELFF,TRBJ2-2,TRBV6-1,once,TRBD1
TGTTCGATGAAACTGACGGGGGTCCAAGAGACCCAGTACTTC,CSMKLTGVQETQYF,TRBJ2-5,TRBV28,NA,NA
TGTGCAATTATAGGGGGGGAGAGCTCTGGAAACACCATATATTTT,CAIIGGESSGNTIYF,TRBJ1-3,TRBV12-2,once,NA
TGCAGCGTTGTGGAAACAGAGCAGTACTTC,CSVVETEQYF,TRBJ2-7,TRBV29-1,NA,NA
TGTGCCAGCAGTGAATCGAAGGGCGTCACAGATACGCAGTATTTT,CASSESKGVTDTQYF,TRBJ2-3,TRBV2,NA,NA
TGTGCCAGCAGTCCCCTCCCCCCAGGGGGGAACACTGAAGCTTTCTTT,CASSPLPPGGNTEAFF,TRBJ1-1,TRBV2,NA,TRBD1
TGTGCCTGGAGTGCAGGTGGCAATCAGCCCCAGCATTTT,CAWSAGGNQPQHF,TRBJ1-5,TRBV30,NA,NA
TGTGCCAGCAGCTTAGGGGACACGGACTGGAATGAGCAGTTCTTC,CASSLGDTDWNEQFF,TRBJ2-1,TRBV11-2,once,NA
TGTGCCAGCAGTTACTCGAGGGGACTAGCCCTAGAGACCCAGTACTTC,CASSYSRGLALETQYF,TRBJ2-5,TRBV6-6,NA,TRBD2
TGTGCCAGCAGTGGGGCCTCGGTACCTGGAAACACCATATATTTT,CASSGASVPGNTIYF,TRBJ1-3,TRBV11-2,NA,NA
TGTGCCAGCAGTGATTCGGTTTTGGGGTACTACACCTTC,CASSDSVLGYYTF,TRBJ1-2,TRBV25-1,NA,NA
TGTGCCAGCAGTGACAGCTACAATGAGCAGTTCTTC,CASSDSYNEQFF,TRBJ2-1,TRBV2,NA,NA
TGTGCCAGCAGCCCGGCGGTTGAACGGGGAGCTTTCTTT,CASSPAVERGAFF,TRBJ1-1,TRBV7-6,NA,NA
TGCGCCAGCAGCGCGACTGGACCCAATGAGCAGTTCTTC,CASSATGPNEQFF,TRBJ2-1,TRBV10-2,NA,NA
TGTGCCAGTAGTAAATGGGACTCACCCTACGAGCAGTACTTC,CASSKWDSPYEQYF,TRBJ2-7,TRBV19,NA,NA
TGTGCCAGCAGCTTGGGCGATGAGGCAGTTTATGGCTACACCTTC,CASSLGDEAVYGYTF,TRBJ1-2,TRBV5-4,NA,NA
TGCGCCAGCAGCCTCAGGGACAGCAATCAGCCCCAGCATTTT,CASSLRDSNQPQHF,TRBJ1-5,TRBV4-1,NA,NA
TGTGCCAGTAGTATAGATTGGGGGTCCGGGAGTTACAATGAGCAGTTCTTC,CASSIDWGSGSYNEQFF,TRBJ2-1,TRBV19,NA,NA
TGTGCCAGCAGTCCTTCTAGCGGGGGGCCCTCAGATACGCAGTATTTT,CASSPSSGGPSDTQYF,TRBJ2-3,TRBV27,NA,TRBD2
TGTGCCAGCAGCTGGACAGGGGGGTCCCTCGCAGATACGCAGTATTTT,CASSWTGGSLADTQYF,TRBJ2-3,TRBV7-2,NA,TRBD1
TGTGCCAGCAGCGGGGACGCGACATACCGTCGCGAGCAGTACTTC,CASSGDATYRREQYF,TRBJ2-7,TRBV9,NA,NA
TGTGCCAGCAGCCCCCGGACTAGCGGGAGCCCCGACTACAATGAGCAGTTCTTC,CASSPRTSGSPDYNEQFF,TRBJ2-1,TRBV7-9,NA,TRBD2
TGTGCCAGCAGCTTCGGCGGGGTGAACACTGAAGCTTTCTTT,CASSFGGVNTEAFF,TRBJ1-1,TRBV5-6,medium-sized,NA
TGCGCCAGCAGCCTCCACCCGGGGGTGAACACTGAAGCTTTCTTT,CASSLHPGVNTEAFF,TRBJ1-1,TRBV4-1,NA,NA
TGTGCCTGGAGACTCAACAGGGGATCGGGGGCCAACGTCCTGACTTTC,CAWRLNRGSGANVLTF,TRBJ2-6,TRBV30,NA,TRBD1
TGTGCCAGCAGCGTAGGGGGGACTAGCGGGAGTTGGGCGACCCAGTACTTC,CASSVGGTSGSWATQYF,TRBJ2-5,TRBV9,NA,TRBD2
TGTGCCAGCAGTTTAAGGCAGGCAGAAGCTAACTATGGCTACACCTTC,CASSLRQAEANYGYTF,TRBJ1-2,TRBV27,NA,NA
TGTGCCAGTAGTAGACTCGGACAGGGGGTTCCTGAAGCTTTCTTT,CASSRLGQGVPEAFF,TRBJ1-1,TRBV19,NA,TRBD1
TGCGCCAGCAGCCAAATGTACGGAATAACTGAAGCTTTCTTT,CASSQMYGITEAFF,TRBJ1-1,TRBV4-1,NA,NA
TGTGCCAGTAGCCCCCCTAACAATCAGCCCCAGCATTTT,CASSPPNNQPQHF,TRBJ1-5,TRBV19,NA,NA
TGTGCCATCAGGGCCCTAGGACAGGACACTGAAGCTTTCTTT,CAIRALGQDTEAFF,TRBJ1-1,TRBV10-3,NA,TRBD1
TGTGCCAGCAGTCTGGACACGAATAGCAATCAGCCCCAGCATTTT,CASSLDTNSNQPQHF,TRBJ1-5,TRBV27,NA,NA
TGCGCCAGCAGCCACCCCGGGACACACAATGAGCAGTTCTTC,CASSHPGTHNEQFF,TRBJ2-1,TRBV4-1,NA,NA
TGCGCCAGCAGCTGGGGGGTGAATCAGGGCGTGAACACTGAAGCTTTCTTT,CASSWGVNQGVNTEAFF,TRBJ1-1,TRBV5-1,NA,NA
TGTGCCATCAGGAAGGGTGGTTTCACTGAAGCTTTCTTT,CAIRKGGFTEAFF,TRBJ1-1,TRBV15,few,NA
TGTGCCATCTCGGAGGGCTTAGAGCAGTACTTC,CAISEGLEQYF,TRBJ2-5,TRBV10-3,NA,NA
TGTGCCAGCAGCCAAAACAGGGAGTCCCTCCACTTT,CASSQNRESLHF,TRBJ1-6,TRBV28,NA,NA
TGTGCCAGCAGTTATGCGGGGACTAGCAATCAGCCCCAGCATTTT,CASSYAGTSNQPQHF,TRBJ1-5,TRBV6-6,NA,NA
TGCGCCAGCAGCAAAAATAGCGGGAGAACAGATACGCAGTATTTT,CASSKNSGRTDTQYF,TRBJ2-3,TRBV4-1,NA,TRBD2
TGTGCCAGTAGTAGGCAGGTGGGCTACGAGCAGTACTTC,CASSRQVGYEQYF,TRBJ2-7,TRBV19,NA,NA
TGTGCCAGCAGCCAAGTACAGGGGGGGATCGAGCAGTACTTC,CASSQVQGGIEQYF,TRBJ2-7,TRBV14,NA,NA
TGTGCCAGCAGCTTTTCTAGCGGGTCCGACACCGGGGAGCTGTTTTTT,CASSFSSGSDTGELFF,TRBJ2-2,TRBV7-6,NA,TRBD2